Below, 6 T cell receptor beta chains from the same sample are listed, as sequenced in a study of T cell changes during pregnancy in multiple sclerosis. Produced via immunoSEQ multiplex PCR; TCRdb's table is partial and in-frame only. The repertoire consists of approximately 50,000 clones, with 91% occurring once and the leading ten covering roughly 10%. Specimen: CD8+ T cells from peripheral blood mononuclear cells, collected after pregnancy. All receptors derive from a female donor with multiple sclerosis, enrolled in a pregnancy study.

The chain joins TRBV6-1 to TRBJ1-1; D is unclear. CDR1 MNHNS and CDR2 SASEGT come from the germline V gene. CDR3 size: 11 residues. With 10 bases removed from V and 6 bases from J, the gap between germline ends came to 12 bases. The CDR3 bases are TGTGCCACCAAGGAGGTAGCTGAAGCTTTCTTT. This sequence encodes CATKEVAEAFF.

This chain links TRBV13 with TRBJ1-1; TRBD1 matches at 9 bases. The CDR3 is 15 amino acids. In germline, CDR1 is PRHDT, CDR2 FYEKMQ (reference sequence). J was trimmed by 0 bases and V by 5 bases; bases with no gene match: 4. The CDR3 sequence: CASSPTGGLNTEAFF. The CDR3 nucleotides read TGTGCCAGCAGCCCGACAGGGGGTTTGAACACTGAAGCTTTCTTT.

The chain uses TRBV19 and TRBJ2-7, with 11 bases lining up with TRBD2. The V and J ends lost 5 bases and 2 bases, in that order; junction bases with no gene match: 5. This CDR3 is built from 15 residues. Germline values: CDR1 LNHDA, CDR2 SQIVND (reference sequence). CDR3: CASSPTSGAAYEQYF. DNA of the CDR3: TGTGCCAGTAGTCCGACTAGCGGGGCAGCCTACGAGCAGTACTTC.

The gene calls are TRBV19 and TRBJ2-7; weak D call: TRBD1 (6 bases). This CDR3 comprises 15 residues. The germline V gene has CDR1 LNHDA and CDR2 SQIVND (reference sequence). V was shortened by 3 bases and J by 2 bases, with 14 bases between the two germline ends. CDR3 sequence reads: CASSMVGGPAYEQYF. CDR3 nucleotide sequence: TGTGCCAGTAGTATGGTAGGGGGTCCGGCCTACGAGCAGTACTTC.

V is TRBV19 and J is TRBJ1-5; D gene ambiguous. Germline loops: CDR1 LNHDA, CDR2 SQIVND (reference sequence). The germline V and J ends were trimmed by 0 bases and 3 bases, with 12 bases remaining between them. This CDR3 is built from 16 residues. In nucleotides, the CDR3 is TGTGCCAGTAGTATAGATGGGGAGGCGATCAATCAGCCCCAGCATTTT. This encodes CASSIDGEAINQPQHF.

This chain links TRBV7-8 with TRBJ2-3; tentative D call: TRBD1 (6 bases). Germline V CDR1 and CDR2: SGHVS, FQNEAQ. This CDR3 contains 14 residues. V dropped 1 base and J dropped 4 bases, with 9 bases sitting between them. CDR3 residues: CASSLGAGADTQYF. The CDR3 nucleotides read TGTGCCAGCAGCTTAGGGGCAGGGGCAGATACGCAGTATTTT.